Each of the 19 T cell receptor beta chains below was sequenced from the same sample in a study of T-cell reconstitution after alpha-beta-depleted transplantation in children (dated by TCRdb to the mid-2010s). Explained via the paper, the treatment or condition label denotes: allogeneic hematopoietic cell transplantation with graft depleted of TCRalphabeta T cells and CD19 B cells. The receptor library was made with PCR. Sequenced using an Illumina HiSeq 2500. TCR libraries were prepared with molecular barcoding, using unique molecular identifiers to normalize TCRbeta repertoire quantification. Using fastp trimming at Q25 and MiXCR clonotype assembly, TCRdb reanalyzed the public sequencing data and kept in-frame beta chains. Entries that share a CDR3 protein sequence are merged under the most common genes and DNA. Counted in this sample were about 110,000 distinct CDR3 sequences; roughly 6.1% of them appeared once. Jointly, the top ten make up less than 30% of the sample.

Sequenced material: PBMCs, mostly from graft donor cells, taken 360 days after TCRalphabeta/CD19-depleted stem cell transplant. These receptors came from a male patient aged 2 to 9 who had a stem cell transplant for acute lymphoblastic leukemia, so the T cells may come from the graft donor.

The V and J genes are TRBV4-3 and TRBJ1-3; no firm D call. The V end was cut by 0 bases, the J end by 2 bases, with 11 bases between. This CDR3 is 16 amino acids long. Germline CDR1 and CDR2: LGHNA and YSLEER. This chain's CDR3 is CASSQEVGRPGNTIYF. The CDR3 region has the DNA TGCGCCAGCAGCCAAGAGGTCGGCAGACCTGGAAACACCATATATTTT.

Many counts were recorded for this clonotype. This sequence joins TRBV7-9 and TRBJ2-4; TRBD2 aligns across 7 bases. The CDR3 sequence is 14 residues long. Germline CDR1 is SEHNR and CDR2 is FQNEAQ (reference sequence). The J segment lost 1 base and the V segment lost 7 bases, leaving 4 bases of the junction unmatched. In nucleotides, the CDR3 is TGTGCCAGCATGGGGGGGGTGGCCAAAAACATTCAGTACTTC. It translates to CASMGGVAKNIQYF.

This clonotype has a single count. A much larger clone sits a single nucleotide away, making a read error possible. V usage is TRBV27 and J usage is TRBJ2-4; the D gene could be TRBD1 or TRBD2 (6 bases each). V was pared by 11 bases and J by 1 base, with 24 bases between. The CDR3 totals 17 residues. CDR1 and CDR2 (germline): MNHEY, SMNVEV (reference sequence). The CDR3 region has the DNA TGTGCCTGCTCTTCCCTCGACTGGGGGGCGGCCAAAAACATTCAGTACTTC. Its protein product is CACSSLDWGAAKNIQYF.

This clonotype was counted a single time. The V call is TRBV10-1, the J call TRBJ2-7, with D hard to call. V was shortened by 0 bases and J by 2 bases, with 8 bases between the two germline ends. The CDR3 is 14 residues long. The germline V gene encodes CDR1 WNHNN and CDR2 SYGVQD (reference sequence). The chain's CDR3 is CASSESFNPYEQYF. DNA of the CDR3: TGCGCCAGCAGTGAGTCCTTTAATCCCTACGAGCAGTACTTC.

The J gene is TRBJ2-5, the V gene TRBV7-2; 9 bases are a match to TRBD2. Germline values: CDR1 SGHTA, CDR2 FQGNSA. Trimming cost V 8 bases and J 5 bases; bases outside gene matches: 18. This CDR3 contains 17 residues. Written as DNA, the CDR3 is TGTGCCAGCGCCCCCGGGTGGGGCGGGGGGGCGTTCGAGACCCAGTACTTC. Its protein product is CASAPGWGGGAFETQYF.

This clonotype was observed at least ten times. The chain recombines TRBV28 with TRBJ2-5, with 7 bases that match TRBD2. V trimming: 7 bases; J trimming: 7 bases; junction bases outside the gene matches: 12. The germline V gene has CDR1 MDHEN and CDR2 SYDVKM. This CDR3 is built from 14 residues. CDR3 protein: CASTLPTERGTQYF. DNA for the CDR3: TGTGCCAGCACTCTCCCGACAGAGCGGGGGACCCAGTACTTC.

The sample holds a few counts of this clonotype. The chain is built from TRBV6-4 and TRBJ2-4; 12 nucleotides line up with TRBD2. CDR1 MRHNA and CDR2 SNTAGT come from the germline V gene. Trimming cost V 2 bases and J 1 base; bases outside gene matches: 0. The CDR3 runs to 16 residues. CDR3 protein: CASSDLAGGAKNIQYF. In DNA form, the CDR3 reads TGTGCCAGCAGTGACCTAGCGGGAGGGGCCAAAAACATTCAGTACTTC.

This clonotype was detected a few times. The CDR3 loop reads CASGLDGYEQYF. The CDR3 DNA reads as TGTGCCAGCGGGTTGGACGGCTACGAGCAGTACTTC. The chain couples TRBV27 to TRBJ2-7; no definite D call. CDR3 length equals 12 residues. Germline V gives CDR1 MNHEY, CDR2 SMNVEV (reference sequence). Trimming took 8 bases from V and 3 from J, leaving 11 bases between them.

This clonotype came up many times. V and J are TRBV6-1 and TRBJ2-7; no reliable D call. There are 13 residues in the CDR3. Germline V gene data show CDR1 as MNHNS and CDR2 as SASEGT. The V end was cut by 4 bases, the J end by 1 base, with 8 bases between. The CDR3 protein is CASSGHGSYEQYF. CDR3 coding DNA: TGTGCCAGCAGTGGGCACGGGTCCTACGAGCAGTACTTC.

This clonotype occurred many times. The chain links TRBV12-3 or TRBV12-4 to TRBJ2-1; possible D gene TRBD2, 6 bases. The CDR3 covers 15 residues. The ends were cut back, 7 bases at V and 0 bases at J, with 13 bases in the middle. This CDR3 is CASMASESSYNEQFF. The CDR3 bases are TGTGCCAGCATGGCTAGCGAGAGCTCCTACAATGAGCAGTTCTTC.

The sample holds a few counts of this clonotype. The chain is built from TRBV5-6 and TRBJ1-6; perhaps TRBD1 as D (6 bases). CDR3 length: 13 residues. Germline loops: CDR1 SGHDT, CDR2 YYEEEE. The ends were cut back, 4 bases at V and 13 bases at J, with 15 bases in the middle. The CDR3 is CASSGRGLAPLHF. The CDR3 DNA follows: TGTGCCAGCAGCGGGCGGGGGCTGGCTCCCCTCCACTTT.

This clonotype was detected only a few times. The chain combines TRBV4-2 with TRBJ2-3; unclear D gene. Germline V lookup: CDR1 LGHNA, CDR2 YNFKEQ. CDR3 length: 15 amino acids. The ends were cut back, 1 base at V and 2 bases at J, with 10 bases in the middle. The CDR3 sequence: CASSQARHHTDTQYF. The CDR3 region has the DNA TGTGCCAGCAGCCAAGCGAGGCATCACACAGATACGCAGTATTTT.

This chain joins TRBV7-6 and TRBJ1-1; D is undetermined. Trimming left V 2 bases short and J 0 bases short, with 10 bases between. The CDR3 runs to 15 residues. CDR1 is SGHVS and CDR2 is FNYEAQ in the germline V gene. Here the CDR3 reads CASSLLEQLNTEAFF. CDR3 DNA: TGTGCCAGCAGCTTATTAGAACAGCTGAACACTGAAGCTTTCTTT.

This clonotype was seen many times. The chain couples TRBV29-1 to TRBJ2-7; D unresolved. The CDR3 spans 12 residues. Deletions cut 6 bases from V and 2 bases from J, with 11 bases between. From germline, CDR1 is SQVTM and CDR2 ANQGSEA. The CDR3 is CSVMRGPYEQYF. The CDR3 coding sequence is TGCAGCGTGATGCGTGGACCCTACGAGCAGTACTTC.

Many counts were recorded for this clonotype. V and J are TRBV6-5 and TRBJ2-6; D perhaps matches TRBD2 (7 bases). V lost 6 bases to trimming and J lost 6 bases, with 12 bases between them. Germline V gene sequence: CDR1 MNHEY, CDR2 SVGAGI. This CDR3 is built from 14 residues. The CDR3 sequence is CASRRGGVANVLTF. The DNA of the CDR3 is TGTGCCAGCAGAAGAGGGGGGGTGGCCAACGTCCTGACTTTC.

This clonotype was counted many times. This sequence joins TRBV11-2 and TRBJ2-1; D may be TRBD2 (6 bases). Germline V lookup: CDR1 SGHAT, CDR2 FQNNGV. The CDR3 has 13 amino acids. V lost 7 bases and J 5 bases, leaving 12 bases between the germline ends. Here the CDR3 reads CASTGGPHNEQFF. In DNA form, the CDR3 reads TGTGCCAGCACCGGAGGGCCCCACAATGAGCAGTTCTTC.

This rearrangement joins TRBV18 to TRBJ2-3, with TRBD2 identical over 11 bases. The CDR3 sequence is 15 residues long. The junction had 2 bases not matched to a gene; V was cut back by 4 bases and J by 2 bases. Germline CDR1 and CDR2: KGHSH and LQKENI. The CDR3 nucleotides are TGTGCCAGCTCACAACTAGCGGGGGACACAGATACGCAGTATTTT. Amino acid sequence: CASSQLAGDTDTQYF.

This clonotype was picked up many times. The chain carries TRBV10-3 and TRBJ2-7; D remains unclear. CDR1 ENHRY and CDR2 SYGVKD come from the germline V gene. The CDR3 sequence is 13 residues long. V lost 3 bases and J 1 base, leaving 7 bases between the germline ends. In nucleotides, the CDR3 is TGTGCCATCAGTGAATCAGCTTCCTACGAGCAGTACTTC. This gives the protein CAISESASYEQYF.

The rearrangement joins TRBV7-6 to TRBJ2-1, with 9 bases lining up with TRBD1. The CDR3 is 15 residues long. Germline loops: CDR1 SGHVS, CDR2 FNYEAQ. The J segment lost 9 bases and the V segment lost 0 bases, leaving 6 bases of the junction unmatched. CDR3 DNA sequence: TGTGCCAGCAGCTTAGCGCCGGACAGGGGTGGTGAGCAGTTCTTC. As protein: CASSLAPDRGGEQFF.